This TCR beta chain was obtained from a study of shared clonotypes between healthy human individuals. Note on this clone: Its specificity is not known.

The study, taken as a whole, reports: Non-shared clonotypes had lower generation probabilities than clonotypes shared by all four sorted-subset donors.

Here immunoSEQ multiplex PCR was the method, and the copy in TCRdb shows in-frame clones only, minus some. The table shows more than 1 million clones, with 75% to 80% occurring only once. CDR1 SNHLY and CDR2 FYNNEI come from the germline V gene. Trimming cost V 3 bases and J 0 bases, with 11 bases left between them. The CDR3 totals 15 residues. V is TRBV2 and J is TRBJ1-1; D gene ambiguous. The TCR originated in a man aged 18 to 30 in good health. Some clones in this sample may be carry-over from other donors' samples. Material: memory CD4+ T cells from PBMCs. Sample subset: CD45RA-negative fraction. The CDR3 DNA sequence: TGTGCCAGCAGTGATCTCGGGATTGTGAACACTGAAGCTTTCTTT. Its protein is CASSDLGIVNTEAFF.